Listed here is a single T cell receptor beta chain. This sample was included in a study of PD-L1 blockade in urothelial cancer. Whole-study context: In terms of prior chemotherapy, patients had received 0 to 3 regimens. Samples of blood were analyzed 3 weeks (second dose) and 6 weeks after treatment start. The study recovered a median of about 150,000 T cells per blood sample.

Individual patients had between 1 and 8 samples, taken pretreatment and on-treatment. Clones were read by immunoSEQ multiplex PCR, and TCRdb kept only the in-frame ones, dropping some. The sample lists 20,000 to 30,000 clones, 84% occurring once. This sequence originates from a man between 70 and 80 years old with urothelial cancer. The sample consisted of PBMCs, taken around atezolizumab (anti-PD-L1) treatment.

The CDR3 DNA follows: TGCGCCAGCAGCCGCCGATCCGGGACAGGGGGCTTAGGTGAAGCTTTCTTT. Translated, it gives CASSRRSGTGGLGEAFF. The J gene is TRBJ1-1, the V gene TRBV4-1, with TRBD1 matching 12 bases. After removal of 4 bases from V and 7 bases from J, the junction contained 13 bases not matched to a gene. The germline CDR1 and CDR2 sequences are MGHRA and YSYEKL. The CDR3 totals 17 residues.